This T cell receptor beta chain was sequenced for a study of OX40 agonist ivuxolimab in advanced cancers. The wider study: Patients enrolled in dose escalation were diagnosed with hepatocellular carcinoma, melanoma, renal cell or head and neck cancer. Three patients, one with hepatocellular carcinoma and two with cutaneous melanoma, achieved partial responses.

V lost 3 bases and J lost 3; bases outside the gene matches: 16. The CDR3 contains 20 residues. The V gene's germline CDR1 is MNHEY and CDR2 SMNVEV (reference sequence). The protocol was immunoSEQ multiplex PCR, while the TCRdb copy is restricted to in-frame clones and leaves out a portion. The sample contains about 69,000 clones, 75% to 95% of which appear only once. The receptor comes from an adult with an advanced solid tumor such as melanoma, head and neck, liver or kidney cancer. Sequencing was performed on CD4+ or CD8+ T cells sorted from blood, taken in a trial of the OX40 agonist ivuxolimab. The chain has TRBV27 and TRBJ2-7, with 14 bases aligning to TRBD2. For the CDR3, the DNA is TGTGCCAGCAGTTTTCTAGGGGGGACTAGCGGGAGTGGGGGAGACTACGAGCAGTACTTC. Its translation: CASSFLGGTSGSGGDYEQYF.